This T cell receptor (beta chain) was identified during a study of beta chain features in type 1 diabetes. A CD45RO/CCR7/CD25/CD127/CD95/CD27 panel sorted naive, central memory, regulatory and stem cell-like memory CD4+ cells. Study results and limitations: A pattern of fewer insertions and more deletions at VDJ junctions was seen in type 1 diabetes patients. It was among patients, rather than healthy donors, that naive, central memory and Treg TCRB repertoires appeared more similar.

All of the isolated RNA was reverse transcribed, so expressed TCRB transcripts were sequenced. Each sample of naive, central memory or regulatory T cells had, on average, approximately 3.5 million reads. Sequencing used immunoSEQ multiplex PCR; TCRdb keeps in-frame clones, though not all of them. The repertoire holds a few hundred thousand clones, with 30% as singletons. The CDR3 totals 14 residues. V was pared by 2 bases and J by 7 bases, with 9 bases of the junction left unmatched. Germline V lookup: CDR1 SQVTM, CDR2 ANQGSEA. Points on this clone: Its specificity is not known.

This clonotype was obtained from a young man in good health. The sample was naive CD4+ T cells from blood. V and J are TRBV29-1 and TRBJ1-2; TRBD1 matches 8 bases. CDR3 loop: CSVEKRDRISGYTF. The CDR3 DNA sequence: TGCAGCGTTGAAAAACGGGACAGGATAAGTGGCTACACCTTC.